The rows below give T cell receptor beta chains drawn from one sample of a study of blood T cell repertoires in COVID-19. The protocol was immunoSEQ multiplex PCR, while the TCRdb copy is restricted to in-frame clones and leaves out a portion. The sample carries around 230,000 clones, 81% recorded once. The sample comprised peripheral blood. Receptor source: a woman at least 80 years old with acute or convalescent COVID-19. CDR3s include the opening cysteine and the closing phenylalanine or tryptophan. The order of the fields is J gene, D gene, clone size, CDR3 length, V gene, CDR3 protein, CDR3 DNA. D genes are given only for firm matches. Clone size is stated in some rows and not others, as once, few, many or a class when expanded.

j_call: TRBJ2-7
d_call: TRBD2
clone_size: .
cdr3_length: 15
v_call: TRBV9
cdr3_aa: CASSLFSGISYEQYF
cdr3_nt: TGTGCCAGCAGCCTCTTTAGCGGGATCTCCTACGAGCAGTACTTC

j_call: TRBJ2-1
d_call: .
clone_size: .
cdr3_length: 16
v_call: TRBV7-6
cdr3_aa: CASSRETGISYNEQFF
cdr3_nt: TGTGCCAGCAGCAGAGAAACAGGGATCTCCTACAATGAGCAGTTCTTC

j_call: TRBJ1-4
d_call: .
clone_size: .
cdr3_length: 16
v_call: TRBV5-5
cdr3_aa: CASSSGQLATNEKLFF
cdr3_nt: TGTGCCAGCAGCTCTGGACAGCTGGCAACTAATGAAAAACTGTTTTTT

j_call: TRBJ2-7
d_call: TRBD2
clone_size: .
cdr3_length: 14
v_call: TRBV5-5
cdr3_aa: CASSFGGGNYEQYF
cdr3_nt: TGTGCCAGCAGCTTCGGCGGGGGGAACTACGAGCAGTACTTC

j_call: TRBJ2-7
d_call: TRBD2
clone_size: .
cdr3_length: 15
v_call: TRBV19
cdr3_aa: CASSRNLAATYEQYF
cdr3_nt: TGTGCCAGTAGTAGGAACCTAGCGGCAACCTACGAGCAGTACTTC

j_call: TRBJ2-3
d_call: TRBD1
clone_size: few
cdr3_length: 12
v_call: TRBV29-1
cdr3_aa: CSHQGAADTQYF
cdr3_nt: TGCAGTCATCAGGGGGCAGCGGATACGCAGTATTTT

j_call: TRBJ1-4
d_call: TRBD1
clone_size: once
cdr3_length: 13
v_call: TRBV5-8
cdr3_aa: CASRDRGTEKLFF
cdr3_nt: TGTGCCAGCCGGGACAGGGGTACTGAAAAACTGTTTTTT

j_call: TRBJ2-4
d_call: TRBD1
clone_size: .
cdr3_length: 14
v_call: TRBV6-5
cdr3_aa: CASSYGQGADIQYF
cdr3_nt: TGTGCCAGCAGTTACGGGCAGGGGGCAGACATTCAGTACTTC

j_call: TRBJ2-5
d_call: .
clone_size: .
cdr3_length: 13
v_call: TRBV6-5
cdr3_aa: CASKNSGGETQYF
cdr3_nt: TGTGCCAGCAAGAACAGTGGAGGAGAGACCCAGTACTTC

j_call: TRBJ2-1
d_call: .
clone_size: .
cdr3_length: 15
v_call: TRBV5-8
cdr3_aa: CASTPLRGSYNEQFF
cdr3_nt: TGTGCCAGCACCCCCCTACGGGGGTCCTACAATGAGCAGTTCTTC

j_call: TRBJ2-7
d_call: TRBD2
clone_size: .
cdr3_length: 16
v_call: TRBV2
cdr3_aa: CASSDLRGALFYEQYF
cdr3_nt: TGTGCCAGCAGTGATTTGCGGGGGGCCCTCTTCTACGAGCAGTACTTC

j_call: TRBJ2-1
d_call: .
clone_size: .
cdr3_length: 14
v_call: TRBV11-2
cdr3_aa: CASSSRDFYNEQFF
cdr3_nt: TGTGCCAGCAGCTCAAGGGACTTCTACAATGAGCAGTTCTTC

j_call: TRBJ1-2
d_call: TRBD1
clone_size: .
cdr3_length: 14
v_call: TRBV6-4
cdr3_aa: CASSAGTGADGYTF
cdr3_nt: TGTGCCAGCAGCGCCGGGACAGGGGCCGACGGCTACACCTTC

j_call: TRBJ1-6
d_call: .
clone_size: .
cdr3_length: 16
v_call: TRBV5-6
cdr3_aa: CATQEATRPYNSPLHF
cdr3_nt: TGTGCCACCCAGGAGGCGACTCGACCATATAATTCACCCCTCCACTTT

j_call: TRBJ2-3
d_call: .
clone_size: .
cdr3_length: 14
v_call: TRBV19
cdr3_aa: CASSILAGTDTQYF
cdr3_nt: TGTGCCAGTAGTATTTTGGCAGGCACAGATACGCAGTATTTT

j_call: TRBJ2-7
d_call: .
clone_size: once
cdr3_length: 13
v_call: TRBV28
cdr3_aa: CASLDSGTYEQYF
cdr3_nt: TGTGCCAGCTTGGACAGTGGGACCTACGAGCAGTACTTC

j_call: TRBJ1-5
d_call: .
clone_size: .
cdr3_length: 15
v_call: TRBV20-1
cdr3_aa: CSASEAQNDYQPQHF
cdr3_nt: TGCAGTGCTAGTGAGGCACAAAATGATTACCAGCCCCAGCATTTT

j_call: TRBJ2-6
d_call: TRBD1
clone_size: .
cdr3_length: 18
v_call: TRBV7-9
cdr3_aa: CASSSRGQGVAGANVLTF
cdr3_nt: TGTGCCAGCAGCTCCCGGGGACAGGGAGTAGCTGGGGCCAACGTCCTGACTTTC

j_call: TRBJ1-1
d_call: TRBD1
clone_size: .
cdr3_length: 11
v_call: TRBV29-1
cdr3_aa: CSVKQGAEAFF
cdr3_nt: TGCAGCGTTAAACAGGGGGCTGAAGCTTTCTTT

j_call: TRBJ2-1
d_call: TRBD2
clone_size: .
cdr3_length: 20
v_call: TRBV5-1
cdr3_aa: CASSPFPTSGEYVSDNEQFF
cdr3_nt: TGCGCCAGCAGCCCGTTCCCCACTAGCGGGGAATACGTTTCGGACAATGAGCAGTTCTTC

j_call: TRBJ1-2
d_call: .
clone_size: .
cdr3_length: 15
v_call: TRBV7-9
cdr3_aa: CASSLGTDPNYGYTF
cdr3_nt: TGTGCCAGCAGCTTAGGGACAGACCCTAACTATGGCTACACCTTC

j_call: TRBJ2-7
d_call: TRBD1
clone_size: .
cdr3_length: 13
v_call: TRBV19
cdr3_aa: CASSLDRAYEQYF
cdr3_nt: TGTGCCAGTAGTCTTGACAGGGCCTACGAGCAGTACTTC

j_call: TRBJ1-2
d_call: .
clone_size: .
cdr3_length: 15
v_call: TRBV2
cdr3_aa: CASSLSRGPNYGYTF
cdr3_nt: TGTGCCAGCAGTCTAAGCCGGGGTCCCAACTATGGCTACACCTTC

j_call: TRBJ2-1
d_call: .
clone_size: .
cdr3_length: 14
v_call: TRBV6-5
cdr3_aa: CASGSASSYNEQFF
cdr3_nt: TGTGCCAGCGGGTCGGCTAGCTCCTACAATGAGCAGTTCTTC

j_call: TRBJ2-2
d_call: TRBD1
clone_size: .
cdr3_length: 15
v_call: TRBV4-2
cdr3_aa: CASSLGQGSLGELFF
cdr3_nt: TGTGCCAGCAGCTTGGGACAGGGATCGTTAGGGGAGCTGTTTTTT

j_call: TRBJ2-3
d_call: .
clone_size: few
cdr3_length: 14
v_call: TRBV4-1
cdr3_aa: CASSPGVQSDTQYF
cdr3_nt: TGCGCCAGCAGTCCGGGAGTTCAGTCCGATACGCAGTATTTT

j_call: TRBJ2-3
d_call: .
clone_size: .
cdr3_length: 14
v_call: TRBV6-2/TRBV6-3
cdr3_aa: CASSNLGSRDTQYF
cdr3_nt: TGTGCCAGCAGCAATCTAGGATCGCGCGATACGCAGTATTTT

j_call: TRBJ1-2
d_call: TRBD1
clone_size: .
cdr3_length: 13
v_call: TRBV7-9
cdr3_aa: CASSPGTAYGYTF
cdr3_nt: TGTGCCAGCAGCCCCGGGACAGCCTATGGCTACACCTTC

j_call: TRBJ2-5
d_call: .
clone_size: few
cdr3_length: 17
v_call: TRBV3-1/TRBV3-2
cdr3_aa: CASSQWFVRGGSETQYF
cdr3_nt: TGTGCCAGCAGCCAGTGGTTTGTTAGGGGGGGCTCGGAGACCCAGTACTTC

j_call: TRBJ2-5
d_call: TRBD2
clone_size: .
cdr3_length: 14
v_call: TRBV6-1
cdr3_aa: CASSEAGLGETQYF
cdr3_nt: TGTGCCAGCAGTGAAGCGGGACTAGGGGAGACCCAGTACTTC

j_call: TRBJ2-1
d_call: TRBD1
clone_size: .
cdr3_length: 17
v_call: TRBV19
cdr3_aa: CASSEYGDRGLVNEQFF
cdr3_nt: TGTGCCAGTTCCGAATACGGGGACAGGGGACTAGTCAATGAGCAGTTCTTC

j_call: TRBJ1-3
d_call: .
clone_size: .
cdr3_length: 16
v_call: TRBV5-1
cdr3_aa: CASSPDRPRPGNTIYF
cdr3_nt: TGCGCCAGCAGCCCCGACAGGCCTCGACCTGGAAACACCATATATTTT

j_call: TRBJ2-3
d_call: .
clone_size: .
cdr3_length: 15
v_call: TRBV5-1
cdr3_aa: CASSPERVRTDTQYF
cdr3_nt: TGCGCCAGCAGCCCCGAGCGGGTTCGCACAGATACGCAGTATTTT

j_call: TRBJ2-2
d_call: .
clone_size: .
cdr3_length: 12
v_call: TRBV5-4
cdr3_aa: CAMGGMSGELFF
cdr3_nt: TGTGCCATGGGGGGAATGAGCGGGGAGCTGTTTTTT

j_call: TRBJ2-1
d_call: TRBD1
clone_size: .
cdr3_length: 15
v_call: TRBV5-4
cdr3_aa: CASSAGTGGYNEQFF
cdr3_nt: TGTGCCAGCAGCGCCGGGACAGGGGGCTACAATGAGCAGTTCTTC

j_call: TRBJ2-4
d_call: TRBD1
clone_size: .
cdr3_length: 14
v_call: TRBV18
cdr3_aa: CASSRGRGQNIQYF
cdr3_nt: TGTGCCAGCTCACGTGGCAGGGGGCAGAACATTCAGTACTTC

j_call: TRBJ2-3
d_call: TRBD2
clone_size: .
cdr3_length: 16
v_call: TRBV6-4
cdr3_aa: CASSDVSGRSTDTQYF
cdr3_nt: TGTGCCAGCAGTGACGTTAGCGGGCGTTCCACAGATACGCAGTATTTT

j_call: TRBJ1-6
d_call: .
clone_size: few
cdr3_length: 16
v_call: TRBV4-1
cdr3_aa: CASSQVSAAYNSPLHF
cdr3_nt: TGCGCCAGCAGCCAAGTGTCGGCAGCGTATAATTCACCCCTCCACTTT

j_call: TRBJ1-2
d_call: .
clone_size: .
cdr3_length: 15
v_call: TRBV5-1
cdr3_aa: CASSLEAGTNYGYTF
cdr3_nt: TGCGCCAGCAGCTTGGAGGCGGGAACCAACTATGGCTACACCTTC

j_call: TRBJ2-6
d_call: TRBD1
clone_size: .
cdr3_length: 16
v_call: TRBV7-2
cdr3_aa: CASSSGQRSGANVLTF
cdr3_nt: TGTGCCAGCAGCTCGGGACAGAGATCTGGGGCCAACGTCCTGACTTTC

j_call: TRBJ1-4
d_call: .
clone_size: .
cdr3_length: 13
v_call: TRBV7-2
cdr3_aa: CASSIGHGEKLFF
cdr3_nt: TGTGCCAGCAGCATAGGCCACGGGGAAAAACTGTTTTTT

j_call: TRBJ1-2
d_call: .
clone_size: few
cdr3_length: 15
v_call: TRBV27
cdr3_aa: CASSFDTPPGSGYTF
cdr3_nt: TGTGCCAGCAGTTTCGATACCCCCCCAGGCTCTGGCTACACCTTC

j_call: TRBJ1-2
d_call: .
clone_size: .
cdr3_length: 11
v_call: TRBV2
cdr3_aa: CASSEMAGYTF
cdr3_nt: TGTGCCAGCAGTGAAATGGCTGGCTACACCTTC

j_call: TRBJ1-6
d_call: TRBD1
clone_size: .
cdr3_length: 14
v_call: TRBV11-2
cdr3_aa: CASARGTYNSPLHF
cdr3_nt: TGTGCCAGCGCCAGGGGGACCTATAATTCACCCCTCCACTTT

j_call: TRBJ2-7
d_call: TRBD1
clone_size: .
cdr3_length: 15
v_call: TRBV10-1
cdr3_aa: CASSIGQGTVHEQYF
cdr3_nt: TGCGCCAGCAGTATCGGACAGGGGACCGTCCACGAGCAGTACTTC

j_call: TRBJ2-2
d_call: TRBD1
clone_size: .
cdr3_length: 14
v_call: TRBV6-4
cdr3_aa: CASSEQGRTGELFF
cdr3_nt: TGTGCCAGCAGTGAACAGGGGCGCACCGGGGAGCTGTTTTTT

j_call: TRBJ2-2
d_call: .
clone_size: .
cdr3_length: 12
v_call: TRBV6-4
cdr3_aa: CASSMTPGELFF
cdr3_nt: TGTGCCAGCAGTATGACTCCCGGGGAGCTGTTTTTT

j_call: TRBJ2-7
d_call: TRBD2
clone_size: .
cdr3_length: 14
v_call: TRBV28
cdr3_aa: CASIASGTNYEQYF
cdr3_nt: TGTGCCAGCATCGCTAGCGGAACAAACTACGAGCAGTACTTC

j_call: TRBJ1-3
d_call: .
clone_size: .
cdr3_length: 14
v_call: TRBV2
cdr3_aa: CASSPGAGGNTIYF
cdr3_nt: TGTGCCAGCAGTCCAGGTGCGGGGGGAAACACCATATATTTT

j_call: TRBJ1-1
d_call: .
clone_size: .
cdr3_length: 15
v_call: TRBV5-1
cdr3_aa: CASRRNGQINTEAFF
cdr3_nt: TGCGCCAGCAGGCGAAACGGACAGATTAACACTGAAGCTTTCTTT

j_call: TRBJ2-2
d_call: .
clone_size: .
cdr3_length: 13
v_call: TRBV3-1/TRBV3-2
cdr3_aa: CASSHQNTGELFF
cdr3_nt: TGTGCCAGCAGCCACCAGAACACCGGGGAGCTGTTTTTT

j_call: TRBJ1-5
d_call: .
clone_size: .
cdr3_length: 14
v_call: TRBV7-2
cdr3_aa: CASSSQHSNQPQHF
cdr3_nt: TGTGCCAGCAGCTCACAGCATAGCAATCAGCCCCAGCATTTT

j_call: TRBJ1-3
d_call: TRBD1
clone_size: .
cdr3_length: 16
v_call: TRBV10-3
cdr3_aa: CAISARTGPSGNTIYF
cdr3_nt: TGTGCCATCAGTGCCCGGACAGGTCCCTCTGGAAACACCATATATTTT

j_call: TRBJ1-2
d_call: .
clone_size: once
cdr3_length: 15
v_call: TRBV2
cdr3_aa: CASSARGQSNYGYTF
cdr3_nt: TGTGCCAGCAGTGCCAGGGGACAATCTAACTATGGCTACACCTTC

j_call: TRBJ2-1
d_call: .
clone_size: .
cdr3_length: 15
v_call: TRBV6-5
cdr3_aa: CASSNGGATYNEQFF
cdr3_nt: TGTGCCAGCAGCAATGGGGGGGCGACCTACAATGAGCAGTTCTTC

j_call: TRBJ2-7
d_call: .
clone_size: .
cdr3_length: 13
v_call: TRBV19
cdr3_aa: CASSITGPYEQYF
cdr3_nt: TGTGCCAGTAGTATTACAGGCCCCTACGAGCAGTACTTC

j_call: TRBJ1-2
d_call: .
clone_size: few
cdr3_length: 15
v_call: TRBV7-2
cdr3_aa: CASSLAASGDYGYTF
cdr3_nt: TGTGCCAGCAGCTTAGCTGCCTCGGGGGACTATGGCTACACCTTC

j_call: TRBJ2-1
d_call: TRBD2
clone_size: few
cdr3_length: 15
v_call: TRBV5-1
cdr3_aa: CASSLRLAGGSEQFF
cdr3_nt: TGCGCCAGCAGCTTACGACTAGCGGGAGGATCTGAGCAGTTCTTC

j_call: TRBJ2-2
d_call: .
clone_size: .
cdr3_length: 16
v_call: TRBV5-4
cdr3_aa: CASSPGGQGDTGELFF
cdr3_nt: TGTGCCAGCAGCCCCGGTGGGCAGGGCGACACCGGGGAGCTGTTTTTT

j_call: TRBJ1-1
d_call: .
clone_size: .
cdr3_length: 13
v_call: TRBV3-1/TRBV3-2
cdr3_aa: CASSQVAGTEAFF
cdr3_nt: TGTGCCAGCAGCCAAGTAGCGGGGACTGAAGCTTTCTTT